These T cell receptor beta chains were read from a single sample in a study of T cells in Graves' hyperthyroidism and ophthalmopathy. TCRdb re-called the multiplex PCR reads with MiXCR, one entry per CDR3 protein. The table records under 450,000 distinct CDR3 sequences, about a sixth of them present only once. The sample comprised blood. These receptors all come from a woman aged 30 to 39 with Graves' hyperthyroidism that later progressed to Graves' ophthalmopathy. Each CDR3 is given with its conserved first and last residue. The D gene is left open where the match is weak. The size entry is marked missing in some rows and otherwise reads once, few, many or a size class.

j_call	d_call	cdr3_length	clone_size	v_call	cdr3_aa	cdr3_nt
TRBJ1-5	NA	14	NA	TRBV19	CASSIIQGNQPQHF	TGTGCCAGTAGTATCATACAGGGCAATCAGCCCCAGCATTTT
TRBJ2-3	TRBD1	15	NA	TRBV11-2	CASSFQGTGTDTQYF	TGTGCCAGCAGCTTTCAAGGGACAGGGACGGATACGCAGTATTTT
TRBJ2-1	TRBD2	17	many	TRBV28	CASSLWVGASGVWEQFF	TGTGCCAGCAGTTTGTGGGTAGGGGCTAGCGGGGTGTGGGAGCAGTTCTTC
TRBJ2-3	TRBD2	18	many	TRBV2	CASSAGGLAGARGDTQYF	TGTGCCAGCAGTGCGGGGGGGCTAGCGGGAGCGCGGGGAGATACGCAGTATTTT
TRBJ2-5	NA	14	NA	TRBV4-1	CASSRTGGQETQYF	TGCGCCAGCAGCCGGACCGGGGGACAAGAGACCCAGTACTTC
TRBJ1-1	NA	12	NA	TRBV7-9	CASSSWTDEAFF	TGTGCCAGCAGCTCTTGGACGGATGAAGCTTTCTTT
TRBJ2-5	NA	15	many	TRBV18	CASSPRGDRQETQYF	TGTGCCAGCTCACCACGCGGGGACAGACAAGAGACCCAGTACTTC
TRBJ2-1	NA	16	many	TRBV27	CASSLTLGSSYNEQFF	TGTGCCAGCAGTTTAACCCTCGGGAGCTCCTACAATGAGCAGTTCTTC
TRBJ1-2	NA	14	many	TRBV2	CASSDHTSVYGYTF	TGTGCCAGCAGTGATCACACGAGCGTTTATGGCTACACCTTC
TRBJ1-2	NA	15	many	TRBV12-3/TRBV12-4	CASSHTGRLGYGYTF	TGTGCCAGCAGCCACACAGGGAGGTTAGGATATGGCTACACCTTC
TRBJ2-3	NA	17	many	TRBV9	CASSVDLGELPTDTQYF	TGTGCCAGCAGCGTAGATCTGGGGGAACTTCCTACAGATACGCAGTATTTT
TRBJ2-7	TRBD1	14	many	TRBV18	CASSPQGQTYEQYF	TGTGCCAGCTCACCTCAGGGACAGACCTACGAGCAGTACTTC
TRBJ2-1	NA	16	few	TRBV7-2	CASSSERLYSYNEQFF	TGTGCCAGCAGCTCCGAGAGACTGTACTCCTACAATGAGCAGTTCTTC
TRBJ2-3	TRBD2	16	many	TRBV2	CASRGGLAGYGDTQYF	TGTGCCAGCAGAGGAGGACTAGCGGGATATGGAGATACGCAGTATTTT
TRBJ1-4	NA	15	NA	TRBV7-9	CASSLTYANNEKLFF	TGTGCCAGCAGCTTAACATACGCTAATAATGAAAAACTGTTTTTT
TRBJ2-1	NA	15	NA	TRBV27	CACSLYSTSYNEQFF	TGTGCCTGCAGTTTATATAGCACCTCCTACAATGAGCAGTTCTTC
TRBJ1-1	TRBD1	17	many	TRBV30	CAWSGVRTGLANTEAFF	TGTGCCTGGAGTGGGGTGCGGACAGGTCTGGCGAACACTGAAGCTTTCTTT
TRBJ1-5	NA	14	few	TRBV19	CASKINTVPKPQHF	TGTGCCAGTAAGATAAATACCGTCCCAAAGCCCCAGCATTTT
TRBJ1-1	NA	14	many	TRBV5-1	CASSLGHPNTEAFF	TGCGCCAGCAGCTTGGGACACCCGAACACTGAAGCTTTCTTT
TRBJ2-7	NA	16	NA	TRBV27	CASSAGLPEYSYEQYF	TGTGCCAGCAGTGCCGGGTTACCGGAATACTCCTACGAGCAGTACTTC
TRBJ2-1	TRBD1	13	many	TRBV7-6	CASSRTSGGEQFF	TGTGCCAGCAGTCGGACATCAGGGGGTGAGCAGTTCTTC
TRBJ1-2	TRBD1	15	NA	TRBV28	CASSLTGGTFYGYTF	TGTGCCAGCAGTTTAACAGGGGGGACTTTCTATGGCTACACCTTC
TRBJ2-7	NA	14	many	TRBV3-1	CASSLGAISYEQYF	TGTGCCAGCAGCCTGGGGGCTATCTCCTACGAGCAGTACTTC
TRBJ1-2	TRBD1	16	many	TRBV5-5	CASSYTPGQGLDGYTF	TGTGCCAGCAGCTATACCCCGGGACAGGGCTTGGATGGCTACACCTTC
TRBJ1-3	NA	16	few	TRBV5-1	CASSWGPTGTGNTIYF	TGCGCCAGCAGCTGGGGGCCGACAGGAACTGGAAACACCATATATTTT
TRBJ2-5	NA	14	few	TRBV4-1	CASSQLPRVETQYF	TGCGCCAGCAGCCAACTTCCCAGGGTAGAGACCCAGTACTTC
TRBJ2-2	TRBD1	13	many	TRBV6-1	CASKGRGPGELFF	TGTGCCAGCAAGGGCAGGGGGCCCGGGGAGCTGTTTTTT
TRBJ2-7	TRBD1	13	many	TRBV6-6	CASSYVDRHEQYF	TGTGCCAGCAGTTACGTGGACAGGCACGAGCAGTACTTC